The present entry profiles one TCR beta chain with its context. Its matching antigen is unknown. The sample comes from a study of blood T cells in healthy people across ages. Findings and caveats of the study: With naive T cell percentage, TCR beta diversity showed a strong correlation.

A sample-barcoded 5' primer and a J-beta primer mix were used in a second PCR of roughly 6 to 11 cycles. MiXCR, run by TCRdb on the 5' RACE reads, gives a single entry per CDR3 protein. Of about 670,000 distinct CDR3 sequences listed, around 43% are singletons. Total RNA was isolated from each sample in quantities of at least 5 micrograms. V shed 3 bases and J shed 0 bases, with 12 bases lying between them. This CDR3 region has 16 residues. Germline V CDR1 and CDR2: KGHSH, LQKENI. This TCR was recovered from an older man in good health. The chain is built from TRBV18 and TRBJ1-5, with a possible D match to TRBD1 (5 bases). Source material: blood. CDR3 residues: CASSPDSSVSNQPQHF. The CDR3 nucleotides read TGTGCCAGCTCACCCGACAGTTCCGTTAGCAATCAGCCCCAGCATTTT.